The 24 T cell receptor beta chains given below trace back to one sample, sequenced in a study of shared clonotypes between healthy human individuals. Assay: immunoSEQ multiplex PCR; the TCRdb copy retains only in-frame clones and omits some. The table has a few million clones, approximately 94% seen once. What was sequenced was naive CD4+ T cells sorted from blood. The subset denotes: CD45RA+ positively selected. The receptors stem from a man aged 18 to 35 in good health.

The rearrangement links TRBV5-1 to TRBJ2-5; D gene ambiguous. The CDR3 length is 13 residues. Germline V gene data show CDR1 as SGHRS and CDR2 as YFSETQ. V was shortened by 0 bases and J by 5 bases, with 8 bases between the two germline ends. The CDR3 loop is CASSLDLGETQYF. The DNA of the CDR3 is TGCGCCAGCAGCTTGGACCTAGGGGAGACCCAGTACTTC.

The chain uses TRBV27 and TRBJ1-1; D perhaps matches TRBD1 (5 bases). The CDR3 sequence is 13 residues long. Germline lookup yields CDR1 MNHEY and CDR2 SMNVEV (reference sequence). The ends were cut back, 5 bases at V and 2 bases at J, with 9 bases in the middle. CDR3 in DNA: TGTGCCAGCAGTACGACAGTAAACACTGAAGCTTTCTTT. It yields the protein CASSTTVNTEAFF.

The chain couples TRBV25-1 to TRBJ2-6, with 9 positions matching TRBD1. CDR3 length: 18 residues. The germline gives CDR1 MGHDK, CDR2 SYGVNS. The V gene end was trimmed by 4 bases and the J gene end by 0 bases; junction bases not matched to a gene: 7. Here the CDR3 DNA reads TGTGCCAGCAGTGCAATACAGGGGGCCCCCTCTGGGGCCAACGTCCTGACTTTC. Its translation: CASSAIQGAPSGANVLTF.

Note on this clone: Within the sample, other DNA sequences also encode this same CDR3. The rearrangement uses TRBV30 and TRBJ1-2; D not resolved. Germline CDR1 and CDR2: GTSNPN and SVGIG (reference sequence). This CDR3 contains 11 residues. Trimming cost V 3 bases and J 7 bases, with 9 bases left between them. Written as DNA, the CDR3 is TGTGCCTGGAGCATCGGAGGTGGCTACACCTTC. As protein: CAWSIGGGYTF. Together with reference TRBV30 and TRBJ1-2, the CDR3 gives the full variable domain: SQTIHQWPATLVQPVGSPLSLECTVEGTSNPNLYWYRQAAGRGLQLLFYSVGIGQISSEVPQNLSASRPQDRQFILSSKKLLLSDSGFYLCAWSIGGGYTFGSGTRLTVV.

The V call is TRBV2, the J call TRBJ2-7; 7 nucleotides match TRBD2. Looked up from germline, CDR1 is SNHLY and CDR2 is FYNNEI. The ends lost 6 bases at V and 7 bases at J; junction bases unmatched: 18. This CDR3 has 16 amino acids. The CDR3 nucleotides are TGTGCCAGCAGCTACAGGAGTGGGGGAGGGCCCGGGGAGCAGTACTTC. Amino acids: CASSYRSGGGPGEQYF.

This clone was seen once. The chain employs TRBV29-1 and TRBJ2-1; D gene ambiguous. This CDR3 is built from 12 residues. From germline, CDR1 is SQVTM and CDR2 ANQGSEA. The V and J ends lost 4 bases and 7 bases respectively, with 11 bases between them. CDR3 residues: CSVALLANEQFF. The CDR3 nucleotides read TGCAGCGTTGCGTTGTTGGCGAATGAGCAGTTCTTC.

This clone was recorded only once. The V gene is TRBV4-1, the J gene TRBJ2-7; 8 bases map to TRBD2. Germline V gene data show CDR1 as MGHRA and CDR2 as YSYEKL. V lost 4 bases to trimming and J lost 1 base; unmatched junction nucleotides: 9. The CDR3 has 16 amino acids. CDR3: CASSPPRGGPSYEQYF. DNA of the CDR3: TGCGCCAGCAGCCCCCCCCGGGGGGGCCCTTCCTACGAGCAGTACTTC.

Concerning this clone: Within the sample, other DNA sequences also encode this same CDR3. The chain uses TRBV5-1 and TRBJ2-5; no firm D call. Looked up from germline, CDR1 is SGHRS and CDR2 is YFSETQ. The CDR3 consists of 13 residues. Trimming cost V 2 bases and J 1 base, with 6 bases left between them. The CDR3 DNA sequence: TGCGCCAGCAGCTTAGGCGTCCAAGAGACCCAGTACTTC. This codes for CASSLGVQETQYF. Drawing the rest from reference TRBV5-1 and TRBJ2-5, the complete variable domain is KAGVTQTPRYLIKTRGQQVTLSCSPISGHRSVSWYQQTPGQGLQFLFEYFSETQRNKGNFPGRFSGRQFSNSRSEMNVSTLELGDSALYLCASSLGVQETQYFGPGTRLLVL.

V is TRBV2 and J is TRBJ1-5; D is unresolved. V lost 3 bases and J 4 bases, leaving 10 bases between the germline ends. Germline V lookup: CDR1 SNHLY, CDR2 FYNNEI. The CDR3 covers 14 residues. In DNA form, the CDR3 reads TGTGCCAGCAGTGAGGAGCAGATTAATCAGCCCCAGCATTTT. Residues: CASSEEQINQPQHF.

The chain uses TRBV6-6 and TRBJ1-1, with D possibly being TRBD1 (5 bases). CDR1 MNHNY and CDR2 SVGAGI come from the germline V gene (reference sequence). The CDR3 runs 13 residues. V was pared by 8 bases and J by 1 base, with 11 bases between. DNA of the CDR3: TGTGCCAGCCTAAGGACACAGAACACTGAAGCTTTCTTT. Translation: CASLRTQNTEAFF.

The V call is TRBV7-8, the J call TRBJ1-5, with TRBD1 matching 10 bases. The V gene's germline CDR1 is SGHVS and CDR2 FQNEAQ. The CDR3 spans 16 residues. The junction had 6 bases not matched to a gene; V was cut back by 2 bases and J by 5 bases. CDR3: CASSLTGQGLYQPQHF. The CDR3 DNA reads as TGTGCCAGCAGCTTAACGGGACAGGGGCTGTATCAGCCCCAGCATTTT.

The chain couples TRBV4-1 to TRBJ1-4; 7 bases fit TRBD1. The CDR3 totals 18 residues. CDR1 is MGHRA and CDR2 is YSYEKL in the germline V gene. V lost 0 bases to trimming and J lost 7 bases; unmatched junction nucleotides: 14. CDR3 nucleotides: TGCGCCAGCAGCCAAGAAGTCCTTGGTGGAGGGGGCAGTGAAAAACTGTTTTTT. As protein: CASSQEVLGGGGSEKLFF.

The chain uses TRBV27 and TRBJ2-3; 9 nucleotides line up with TRBD1. Looked up from germline, CDR1 is MNHEY and CDR2 is SMNVEV (reference sequence). Losses at the gene ends were 8 bases for V and 1 base for J; bases not matched to a gene: 7. The CDR3 consists of 15 residues. The CDR3 sequence: CASGPGTGRTDTQYF. The CDR3 region has the DNA TGTGCCAGCGGTCCCGGGACAGGGCGCACAGATACGCAGTATTTT.

The chain joins TRBV7-2 to TRBJ2-5, with 11 bases matching TRBD2. This CDR3 is 16 amino acids long. From germline, CDR1 is SGHTA and CDR2 FQGNSA. With 0 bases clipped from V and 3 bases from J, the junction kept 3 bases outside the gene matches. Here the CDR3 DNA reads TGTGCCAGCAGCTTAGCCCTACTAGCGGGAGAAGAGACCCAGTACTTC. Amino acids: CASSLALLAGEETQYF.

The chain's CDR3 is CAVEEPINYGYTF. The CDR3 bases are TGTGCCGTCGAGGAACCGATTAACTATGGCTACACCTTC. This chain links TRBV6-1 with TRBJ1-2; D is undetermined. Trimming took 11 bases from V and 1 from J, leaving 14 bases between them. Germline assignment: CDR1 MNHNS and CDR2 SASEGT. The CDR3 extends over 13 amino acids.

In nucleotides, the CDR3 is TGTGCCTGGTCCGGGACAGGGGGTCGGCATGAGCAGTTCTTC. Its translation is CAWSGTGGRHEQFF. The V and J genes are TRBV30 and TRBJ2-1; 11 bases match TRBD1. Germline loops: CDR1 GTSNPN, CDR2 SVGIG (reference sequence). V shed 5 bases, J shed 8 bases, and the junction held 8 bases outside the gene matches. This CDR3 has 14 amino acids.

As regards this clone: The same CDR3 arises from other DNA sequences in this sample as well. The chain has TRBV7-2 and TRBJ2-7, with 9 bases identical to TRBD1. The CDR3 covers 14 residues. V lost 5 bases to trimming and J lost 0 bases; unmatched junction nucleotides: 2. Germline CDR1 and CDR2: SGHTA and FQGNSA. CDR3 residues: CASSQDRGSYEQYF. DNA for the CDR3: TGTGCCAGCAGCCAGGACAGGGGCTCCTACGAGCAGTACTTC. The whole variable domain, remainder taken from reference TRBV7-2 and TRBJ2-7, is GAGVSQSPSNKVTEKGKDVELRCDPISGHTALYWYRQSLGQGLEFLIYFQGNSAPDKSGLPSDRFSAERTGGSVSTLTIQRTQQEDSAVYLCASSQDRGSYEQYFGPGTRLTVT.

This clone was seen a few times. The J gene is TRBJ2-5, the V gene TRBV11-2; D remains ambiguous. The J call may be faulty, since TRBJ2-7 better matches the DNA end. Germline CDR1 and CDR2: SGHAT and FQNNGV. CDR3 length: 11 amino acids. CDR3 bases: TGTGCCAGCAGCCCCGGCTACGAGCAGTACTTC. Translated, it gives CASSPGYEQYF.

J is TRBJ1-1 and V is TRBV7-8; 11 nucleotides match TRBD1. V shed 4 bases and J 1 base; nucleotides not matched to a gene: 11. CDR1 is SGHVS and CDR2 is FQNEAQ in the germline V gene. The CDR3 loop spans 18 amino acids. The CDR3 DNA follows: TGTGCCAGCAGCTCGAATAGGGACAGGGGGTTGTGGAACACTGAAGCTTTCTTT. Translation: CASSSNRDRGLWNTEAFF.

V usage is TRBV15 and J usage is TRBJ1-3; TRBD1 aligns across 7 bases. The CDR3 covers 16 residues. V was pared by 3 bases and J by 0 bases, with 5 bases of the junction left unmatched. CDR1 LNHNV and CDR2 YYDKDF come from the germline V gene (reference sequence). The CDR3 DNA is TGTGCCACCAGCAGGAGGGACAGAGACTCTGGAAACACCATATATTTT. Translating gives CATSRRDRDSGNTIYF.

This rearrangement joins TRBV29-1 to TRBJ2-4; TRBD1 matches at 7 bases. V lost 2 bases, J lost 10 bases, and 5 bases stayed unmatched. Germline loops: CDR1 SQVTM, CDR2 ANQGSEA. The CDR3 contains 12 residues. This chain's CDR3 is CSVEQGDRIQYF. Here the CDR3 DNA reads TGCAGCGTTGAACAGGGGGATAGAATTCAGTACTTC.

In its sample, this clone was seen once. Within the sample, other DNA sequences also encode this same CDR3. The chain couples TRBV5-1 to TRBJ2-1; D gene uncertain. With 4 bases removed from V and 6 bases from J, the gap between germline ends came to 8 bases. Germline CDR1 and CDR2: SGHRS and YFSETQ. This CDR3 has 12 amino acids. The DNA of the CDR3 is TGCGCCAGCAGCCGGACCGTCAATGAGCAGTTCTTC. Translating gives CASSRTVNEQFF. The whole variable domain, filled in from reference TRBV5-1 and TRBJ2-1, reads KAGVTQTPRYLIKTRGQQVTLSCSPISGHRSVSWYQQTPGQGLQFLFEYFSETQRNKGNFPGRFSGRQFSNSRSEMNVSTLELGDSALYLCASSRTVNEQFFGPGTRLTVL.

The chain carries TRBV7-2 and TRBJ2-5; D remains ambiguous. CDR3 length: 16 amino acids. Trimming removed 0 bases from V and 7 bases from J, with 18 bases in between. CDR1 is SGHTA and CDR2 is FQGNSA in the germline V gene. In DNA, the CDR3 is TGTGCCAGCAGCTTAGCGCCCAGAGACATTTCAGGGACCCAGTACTTC. Its protein is CASSLAPRDISGTQYF.

V usage is TRBV6-4 and J usage is TRBJ1-2; tentative D call: TRBD1 (6 bases). V lost 6 bases to trimming and J lost 4 bases, with 12 bases between them. In germline, CDR1 is MRHNA, CDR2 SNTAGT. The CDR3 spans 13 residues. Written as DNA, the CDR3 is TGTGCCAGCAGAGCAGGGGCTAGCTATGGCTACACCTTC. Amino acid sequence: CASRAGASYGYTF.